Detailed here is one TCR beta chain. In this sample, this clone turned up once. Its antigen target is currently unknown. The input lacks base qualities; no much larger clone sits a single base away. The CDR3 sequence holds 15 residues, the cysteine and phenylalanine included. Here the CDR3 DNA is all that survives: 45 bases in frame from base 1. CDR1 and CDR2, per the germline V gene, are MDHEN and SYDVKM. At the junction V is shortened by 5 bases and J by 7 bases; bases outside the gene matches: 7. Using the deep immunoSEQ assay, TCR CDR3 regions were amplified from genomic DNA by multiplex PCR. Genomic DNA extracted from each cell subset was distributed evenly over all wells of several immunoSEQ 96-well plates, and each plate served as one replicate. Each replicate PCR for sorted subsets received roughly 0.2 ug genomic DNA, equal to tens of thousands of T cell genomes. The purified libraries were quantified using a Qubit 3.0 fluorometer, sized with a Bioanalyzer 2100, and then quantified again using the KAPA Library Quantification kit. Every immunoSEQ 96-well plate was sequenced on a dedicated single-read 150-cycle Illumina NextSeq 550 flow cell. The source study handled its data this way. Because only junctional sequences without quality scores were contained in the immunoSEQ output, filtering matching that applied to full-length reads could not be performed. Sequences were annotated with PyIR, a Python wrapper for IgBLAST v1.9, using IMGT germline references to assign V/J genes and CDR3. Reads were filtered out if the reads had weak V/J assignments (E-value above 1e-6), no CDR3, stop codons, out-of-frame junctions, or ambiguous translated residues. A V3J clonotype was defined by an identical inferred V gene, J gene, and CDR3 amino acid sequence. The percentage overlap between two repertoires was calculated by dividing the number of shared unique clonotypes by the size of the smaller repertoire. Repertoire richness was assessed with RTK rarefaction, the Chao1 estimator, and Recon v2.1 estimates of unobserved clonotypes. OLGA was used to compute generation probabilities for all TCRbeta clonotypes that the gDNA method yielded from a handful of donors. TCRdb took over this immuneACCESS table, retaining in-frame rearrangements with V and J assigned. Such tables are incomplete; in checked studies, under half of the missing clones stem from an unresolved V gene, and the remainder is unexplained. The V and J calls and clone size are taken from that table; D and trimming were inferred from the DNA. The sample table shows about 700,000 clones, and about 74% are seen once. More than 1.5% of the sample goes to the ten largest clones.

This specimen belongs to a study of shared clonotypes between healthy human individuals (dated by TCRdb to 2018 to 2020). General notes on the study: The cohort comprised a couple of women and a few men aged 18 to 49 years. For each donor, CD4 naive and CD4 memory were each run on three plates, CD8 naive on two plates, and CD8 memory on one plate. To estimate repertoire size and how much clonotypes are shared between individuals, the study performed deep sequencing of blood TCR repertoires from about 5 healthy adults. To increase sequencing depth and limit assay-specific biases, different laboratories used diverse techniques to prepare libraries and sequence TCR repertoires. Each donor's leukapheresis produced roughly between about 0.9 and 9.5 billion PBMCs.

Donors were healthy HIV-negative adults with no recently reported acute infections or vaccinations. Every donor was a Caucasian adult residing in Nashville, Tennessee, USA. CD4+ T cells were enriched through magnetic negative selection, after which naive cells were positively selected on CD45RA and the remaining negative fraction served as the memory subset. Blood was collected by leukapheresis, and PBMCs were isolated by Ficoll-Histopaque density gradient centrifugation and then cryopreserved in liquid nitrogen vapor phase. Purity and quantity of every magnetically sorted T cell population were checked by analytical flow cytometry. Each sorted fraction had its genomic DNA isolated and then quantified by UV absorbance on a Nanodrop 2000c. General conclusions and limits of the study: Naive subsets generally had larger estimated clonotype richness than memory subsets did. Based on pairwise subsampling, the degree of clonotype sharing among donors was expected to be affected by sequencing depth. Approximately 4.8% of naive CD4, 3.5% of naive CD8, roughly 2.5% of memory CD4, and 0.4% of memory CD8 clonotypes were shared across a handful of donors. Because the study included a small number of donors, the genetic and exposure-history diversity represented was limited. Compared with non-shared clonotypes, clonotypes shared by all four sorted-subset donors had higher generation probabilities. Rarefaction of sorted-subset datasets indicated incomplete sequencing despite the large sequencing depth. Sampling was limited to blood, and TCR repertoires in tissue likely differ from TCR repertoires in blood.

Rearrangement joined TRBV28 to TRBJ2-1; the central 11 bases match TRBD1. This TCR derives from a woman aged 25 to 39 in good health. Sequenced input: memory CD4+ T cells sorted from blood. Read against the paper, the sample's cell subset or site label means: CD45RA-negative fraction. The bases are TGTGCCAGCAGTCCCGGACAGGGGGCGAGGAATGAGCAGTTCTTC. This translates into CASSPGQGARNEQFF.